The TCR beta chain described here comes from a study of shared clonotypes between healthy human individuals. Study-wide results and caveats: Only a few donors were included, so the genetic and exposure-history diversity represented was limited.

Turning to this clone: Its antigen is not known.

Trimming left V 6 bases short and J 6 bases short, with 14 bases between. Per germline, CDR1 WNHNN and CDR2 SYGVQD (reference sequence). The CDR3 runs 14 residues. Produced via immunoSEQ multiplex PCR; TCRdb's table is partial and in-frame only. The data contain 2 million to 3 million clones, more than 90% of them seen just once; the ten biggest clones take up around 0.14%. This clonotype was obtained from a man between 18 and 35 years old in good health. The gene calls are TRBV10-1 and TRBJ2-2; possibly TRBD2 for D (6 bases). Sequenced material: naive CD4+ T cells sorted from blood. Noted subset: CD45RA+ positively selected. This chain's CDR3 is CASRSGSKAGELFF. In DNA form, the CDR3 reads TGCGCCAGCAGATCCGGGAGCAAGGCCGGGGAGCTGTTTTTT.